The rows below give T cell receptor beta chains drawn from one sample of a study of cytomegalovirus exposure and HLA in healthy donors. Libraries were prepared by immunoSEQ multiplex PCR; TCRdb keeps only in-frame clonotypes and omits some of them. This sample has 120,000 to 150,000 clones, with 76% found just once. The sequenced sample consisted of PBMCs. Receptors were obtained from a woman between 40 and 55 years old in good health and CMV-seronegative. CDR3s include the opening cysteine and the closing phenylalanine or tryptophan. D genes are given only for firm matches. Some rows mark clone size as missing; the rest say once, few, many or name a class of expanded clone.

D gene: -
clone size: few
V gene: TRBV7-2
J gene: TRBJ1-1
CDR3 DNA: TGTGCCAGCAGCCGGAGGAGGGACACTGAAGCTTTCTTT
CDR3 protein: CASSRRRDTEAFF

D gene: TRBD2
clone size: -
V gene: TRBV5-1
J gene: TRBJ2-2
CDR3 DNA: TGCGCCAGCAGTTCCACGGGGCTAGCGGAGAACACCGGGGAGCTGTTTTTT
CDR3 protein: CASSSTGLAENTGELFF

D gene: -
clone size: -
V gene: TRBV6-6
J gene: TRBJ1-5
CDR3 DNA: TGTGCCAGCAGTTACTCGAACGGTGAGCCCCAGCATTTT
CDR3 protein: CASSYSNGEPQHF

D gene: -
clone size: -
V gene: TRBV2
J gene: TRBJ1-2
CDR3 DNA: TGTGCCAGCAAGAGGACATCGGGCTATTACTATGGCTACACCTTC
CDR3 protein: CASKRTSGYYYGYTF

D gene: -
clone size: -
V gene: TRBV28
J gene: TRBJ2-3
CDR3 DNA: TGTGCCAGCAGTTTCTGGGGGGACGGCACAGATACGCAGTATTTT
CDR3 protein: CASSFWGDGTDTQYF

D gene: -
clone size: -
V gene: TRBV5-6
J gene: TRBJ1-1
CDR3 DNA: TGTGCCAGCAGCTTGGGGGCGCAGGGCAACACTGAAGCTTTCTTT
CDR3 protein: CASSLGAQGNTEAFF

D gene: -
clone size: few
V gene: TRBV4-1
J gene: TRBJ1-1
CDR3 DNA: TGCGCCAGCAGCCAAGCGCGGTCTCTGAACACTGAAGCTTTCTTT
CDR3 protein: CASSQARSLNTEAFF

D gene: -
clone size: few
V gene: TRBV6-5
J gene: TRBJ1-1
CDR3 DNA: TGTGCCACCTCCATCGGGGGAAGGTCCACTGAAGCTTTCTTT
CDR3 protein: CATSIGGRSTEAFF

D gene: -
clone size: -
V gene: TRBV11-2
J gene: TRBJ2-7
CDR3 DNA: TGTGCCAGCAGCTTAAAAGGGGTTTTTGTCGAGGTCACTACCGGCGAGCAGTACTTC
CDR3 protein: CASSLKGVFVEVTTGEQYF

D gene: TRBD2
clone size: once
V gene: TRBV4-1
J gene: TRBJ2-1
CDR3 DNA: TGCGCCAGCAGCCAAGTGGGGGGGAGGAGGACGTACAATGAGCAGTTCTTC
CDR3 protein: CASSQVGGRRTYNEQFF

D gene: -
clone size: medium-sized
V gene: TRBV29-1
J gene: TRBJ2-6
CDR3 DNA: TGCAGCGTGGCCAGGTCTGGGGCCAACGTCCTGACTTTC
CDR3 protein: CSVARSGANVLTF

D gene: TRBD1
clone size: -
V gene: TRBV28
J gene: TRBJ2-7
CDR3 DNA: TGTGCCAGCAGTTTACCTCTGACAGGGAGTAACGAGCAGTACTTC
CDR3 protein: CASSLPLTGSNEQYF

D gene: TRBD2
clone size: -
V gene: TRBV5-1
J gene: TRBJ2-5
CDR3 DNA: TGCGCCAGCAGCCCCGGACTAGCGGGGACCCAAGAGACCCAGTACTTC
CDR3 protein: CASSPGLAGTQETQYF

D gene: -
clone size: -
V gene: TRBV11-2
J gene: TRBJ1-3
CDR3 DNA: TGTGCCAGCAGCTTAGTACAGGCCTCTGGAAACACCATATATTTT
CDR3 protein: CASSLVQASGNTIYF

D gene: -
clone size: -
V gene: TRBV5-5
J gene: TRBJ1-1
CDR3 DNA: TGTGCCAGCAGCAGGAGGGGGAACACTGAAGCTTTCTTT
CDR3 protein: CASSRRGNTEAFF

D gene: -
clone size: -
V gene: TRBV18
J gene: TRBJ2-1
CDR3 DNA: TGTGCCAGCTCACCACCGTTTATCCTCAATGAGCAGTTCTTC
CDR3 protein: CASSPPFILNEQFF

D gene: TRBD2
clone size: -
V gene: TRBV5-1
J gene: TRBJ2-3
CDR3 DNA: TGCGCCAGCAGCTTCTTAGCGGGAAAGGGTGATACGCAGTATTTT
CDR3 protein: CASSFLAGKGDTQYF

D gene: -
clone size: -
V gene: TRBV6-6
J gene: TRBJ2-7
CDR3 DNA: TGTGCCAGCAGTTATAATCGGGCGGGGAGGTGGAGCGAGCAGTACTTC
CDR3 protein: CASSYNRAGRWSEQYF

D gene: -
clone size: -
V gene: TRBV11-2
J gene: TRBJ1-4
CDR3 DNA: TGTGCCAGCAAACCAACAGGGAGTGAGGAGAAACTGTTTTTT
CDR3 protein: CASKPTGSEEKLFF

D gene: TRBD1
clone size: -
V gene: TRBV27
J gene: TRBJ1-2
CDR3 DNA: TGTGCCAGCAGTTCAGGGCTAGGGGGCGGGTATGGCTACACCTTC
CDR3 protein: CASSSGLGGGYGYTF

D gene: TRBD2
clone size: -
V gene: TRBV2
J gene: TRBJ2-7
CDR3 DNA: TGTGCCAGCAGGAGCGGGGGGAGCTCCTACGAGCAGTACTTC
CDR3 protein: CASRSGGSSYEQYF

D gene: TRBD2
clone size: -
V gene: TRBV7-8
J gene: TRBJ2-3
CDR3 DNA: TGTGCCAGCAGCTTTGGACTAGCGGGAGGGCCTGGCAGCGCAGATACGCAGTATTTT
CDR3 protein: CASSFGLAGGPGSADTQYF

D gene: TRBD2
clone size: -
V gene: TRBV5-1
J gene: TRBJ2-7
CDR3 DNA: TGCGCCAGCAGCTTGGCCGGGGGGGGGTCCTCCTACGAGCAGTACTTC
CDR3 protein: CASSLAGGGSSYEQYF

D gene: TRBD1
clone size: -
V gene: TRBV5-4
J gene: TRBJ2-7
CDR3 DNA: TGTGCCAGCAGCTTGAGGGACAGGGGGCTAGGCGAGCAGTACTTC
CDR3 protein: CASSLRDRGLGEQYF

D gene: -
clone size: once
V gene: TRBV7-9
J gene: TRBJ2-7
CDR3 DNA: TGTTCCAGCAGCTCAAGCGGGCCCCCAGGACGGTACTTC
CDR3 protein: CSSSSSGPPGRYF

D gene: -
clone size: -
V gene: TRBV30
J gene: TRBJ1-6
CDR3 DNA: TGTGCCTGGAGTGTAGCGGGAGGGGGAAGGTCACCCCTCCACTTT
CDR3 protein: CAWSVAGGGRSPLHF

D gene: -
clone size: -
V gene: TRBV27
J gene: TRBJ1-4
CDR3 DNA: TGTGCCAGCAGTTTTAATGGGGGCGCGGGAAAACTGTTTTTT
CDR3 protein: CASSFNGGAGKLFF

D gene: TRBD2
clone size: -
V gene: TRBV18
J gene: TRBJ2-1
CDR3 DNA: TGTGCCAGCTCACCCGACAGGCTAGCGGGAGGAGGGAATGAGCAGTTCTTC
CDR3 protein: CASSPDRLAGGGNEQFF

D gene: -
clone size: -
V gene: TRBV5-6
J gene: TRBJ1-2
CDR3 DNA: TGTGCCAGCAGCTTTCTTAGAGATGGCTACACCTTC
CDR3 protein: CASSFLRDGYTF

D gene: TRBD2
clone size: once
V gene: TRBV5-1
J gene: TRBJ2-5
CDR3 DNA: TGCGCCAGCGGCTGGACTAGCCCAGTGGAGACCCAGTACTTC
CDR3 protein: CASGWTSPVETQYF

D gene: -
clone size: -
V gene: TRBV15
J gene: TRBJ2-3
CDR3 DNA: TGTGCCACCAGCAGAGATCAGGTTACAGATACGCAGTATTTT
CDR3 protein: CATSRDQVTDTQYF

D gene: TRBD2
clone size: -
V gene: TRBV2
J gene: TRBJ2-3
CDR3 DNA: TGTGCCAGCTCCGCGGGGGAGACAGATACGCAGTATTTT
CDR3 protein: CASSAGETDTQYF

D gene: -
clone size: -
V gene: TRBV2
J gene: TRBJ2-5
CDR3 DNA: TGTGCCAGCAGTGACTTCAGGGCGGAGACCCAGTACTTC
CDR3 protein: CASSDFRAETQYF

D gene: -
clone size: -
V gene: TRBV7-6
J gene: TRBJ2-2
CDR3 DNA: TGTGCCAGCAGCTTATCTTCGAGGGCCGGAGGGGCTGGGGCCGGGGAGCTGTTTTTT
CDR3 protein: CASSLSSRAGGAGAGELFF

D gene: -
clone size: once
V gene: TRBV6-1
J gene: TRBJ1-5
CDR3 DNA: TGTGCCAGCATTAAAGGACAGACCAATCAGCCCCAGCATTTT
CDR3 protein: CASIKGQTNQPQHF

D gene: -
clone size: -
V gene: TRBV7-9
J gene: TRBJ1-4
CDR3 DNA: TGTTCCAGCAGCGGCGTGGGCTACAGGATACGAGAAAAACTGTTTTTT
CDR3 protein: CSSSGVGYRIREKLFF

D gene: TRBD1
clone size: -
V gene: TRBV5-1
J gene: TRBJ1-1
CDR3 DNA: TGCGCCAGCAGCAGGGTGACAGGGTGGGATGAAGCTTTCTTT
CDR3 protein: CASSRVTGWDEAFF

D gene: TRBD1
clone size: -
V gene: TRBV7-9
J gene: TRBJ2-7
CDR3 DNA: TGTGCCAGCAGCCCCGGGACAGGGAGATACGAGCAGTACTTC
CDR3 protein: CASSPGTGRYEQYF

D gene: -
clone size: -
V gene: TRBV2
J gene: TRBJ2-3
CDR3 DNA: TGTGCCAGCAGTGGAAACCGGGATACGCAGTATTTT
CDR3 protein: CASSGNRDTQYF

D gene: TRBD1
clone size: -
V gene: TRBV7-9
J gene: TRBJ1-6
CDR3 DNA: TGTGCCAGCAGCTCCCGGGACAGGGGTCCACTGGCCCTCCACTTT
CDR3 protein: CASSSRDRGPLALHF

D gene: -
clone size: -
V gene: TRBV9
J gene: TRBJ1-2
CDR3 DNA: TGTGCCAGCAGCGTAGTTCCCCGTTCTGGGTCTACAGATGGCTACACCTTC
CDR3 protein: CASSVVPRSGSTDGYTF

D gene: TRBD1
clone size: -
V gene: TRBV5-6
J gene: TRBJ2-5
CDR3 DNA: TGTGCCAGCAGCCCCGGGACAGGGTGGGAAGAGACCCAGTACTTC
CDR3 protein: CASSPGTGWEETQYF

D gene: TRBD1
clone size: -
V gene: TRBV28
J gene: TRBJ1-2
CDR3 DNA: TGTGCCAAAGGGGACAGGACGAACGGCTACACCTTC
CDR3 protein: CAKGDRTNGYTF

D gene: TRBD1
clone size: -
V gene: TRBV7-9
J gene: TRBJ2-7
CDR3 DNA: TGTTCCAGCAGCTTACAGGGGGCCCGCTCCTACGAGCAGTACTTC
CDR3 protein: CSSSLQGARSYEQYF

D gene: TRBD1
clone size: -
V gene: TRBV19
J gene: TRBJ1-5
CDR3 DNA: TGTGCCAGTACCCAAGGGGGCAGATATCAGCCCCAGCATTTT
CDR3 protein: CASTQGGRYQPQHF

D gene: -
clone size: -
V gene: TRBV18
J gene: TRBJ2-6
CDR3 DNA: TGTGCCAGCTCACCAGCAGGAACTGGGGCCAACGTCCTGACTTTC
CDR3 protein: CASSPAGTGANVLTF

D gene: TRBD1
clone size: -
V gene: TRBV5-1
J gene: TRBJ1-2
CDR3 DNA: TGCGCCAGCAGCTTGGATTCAGGGGGCTATGGCTACACCTTC
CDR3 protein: CASSLDSGGYGYTF

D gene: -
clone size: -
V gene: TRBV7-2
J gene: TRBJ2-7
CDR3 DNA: TGTGCCAGCAGCTTAGATCCAGGCCCCTACGAGCAGTACTTC
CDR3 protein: CASSLDPGPYEQYF

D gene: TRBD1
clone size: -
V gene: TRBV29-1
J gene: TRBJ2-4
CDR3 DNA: TGCAGCGTTGAAGATAGGGAGTACAGGGGGGATCAGTACTTC
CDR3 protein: CSVEDREYRGDQYF

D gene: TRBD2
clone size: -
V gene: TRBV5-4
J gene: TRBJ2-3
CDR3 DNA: TGTGCCAGCAGCTTGGCGAGGCGGGGGGGCGATACGCAGTATTTT
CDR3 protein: CASSLARRGGDTQYF